Presented here are 25 T cell receptor beta chains from one specimen sequenced in a study of CD8 T cells in Susac syndrome. Reverse transcription used about 0.45 to 1 ug RNA and random hexamers. TCRdb used MiXCR to reprocess the immunoSEQ multiplex PCR reads, holding one entry per CDR3 protein. The sample carries around 150,000 distinct CDR3 sequences, around 94% recorded once. Sequencing used CD4+ T cells from PBMCs. These receptors originate from a human donor in good health.

This rearrangement joins TRBV9 to TRBJ2-1; weak D call: TRBD2 (5 bases). The germline V gene has CDR1 SGDLS and CDR2 YYNGEE. V dropped 0 bases and J dropped 10 bases, with 11 bases sitting between them. This CDR3 spans 13 amino acids. DNA for the CDR3: TGTGCCAGCAGCGTAGGAGGGCAAGTAGAGCAGTTCTTC. Encoded protein: CASSVGGQVEQFF.

This chain links TRBV20-1 with TRBJ2-7; D gene uncertain. CDR3 size: 11 residues. The V gene lost 1 base and the J gene lost 3 bases, with 4 bases spanning the gap. Germline values: CDR1 DFQATT, CDR2 SNEGSKA (reference sequence). The CDR3 loop is CSARAHYEQYF. The CDR3 region has the DNA TGCAGTGCTAGAGCCCACTACGAGCAGTACTTC.

The chain recombines TRBV11-2 with TRBJ2-7, with a weak D call TRBD2 (6 bases). Germline loops: CDR1 SGHAT, CDR2 FQNNGV. CDR3 size: 15 residues. Trimming shortened V by 5 bases and J by 5 bases, and 19 bases separated the two germline ends. CDR3 in DNA: TGTGCCAGCAGCCCGGGACGTCAGACTAGGGACGAGCAGTACTTC. It is translated as CASSPGRQTRDEQYF.

The chain couples TRBV29-1 to TRBJ2-2; no definite D call. The CDR3 totals 12 residues. Germline CDR1 and CDR2: SQVTM and ANQGSEA. Between the trimmed V and J ends, which lost 2 bases and 1 base, there was a span of 2 bases. CDR3 DNA: TGCAGCGTTGAAAGGAACACCGGGGAGCTGTTTTTT. It translates to CSVERNTGELFF.

The J gene is TRBJ2-3, the V gene TRBV2, with D perhaps TRBD2 (5 bases). Trimming removed 6 bases from V and 2 bases from J, with 9 bases in between. This CDR3 spans 13 amino acids. Per the germline V gene, CDR1 is SNHLY and CDR2 is FYNNEI. CDR3 sequence reads: CASRRATTDTQYF. DNA of the CDR3: TGTGCCAGCAGGAGGGCTACCACAGATACGCAGTATTTT.

The chain links TRBV11-2 to TRBJ2-1, with 10 bases that match TRBD2. Trimming cost V 5 bases and J 7 bases; bases outside gene matches: 11. Germline assignment: CDR1 SGHAT and CDR2 FQNNGV. CDR3 length: 16 residues. CDR3 region: CASSPYQAGGRNEQFF. CDR3 DNA: TGTGCCAGCAGCCCCTATCAAGCGGGGGGGAGGAATGAGCAGTTCTTC.

This clonotype came up once. This sequence joins TRBV3-1 and TRBJ2-5; D might be TRBD2 (5 bases). V lost 1 base and J lost 4, with 7 bases in between. The V gene's germline CDR1 is LGHDT and CDR2 YNNKEL (reference sequence). CDR3 length: 13 amino acids. Here the CDR3 reads CASSQAGVETQYF. In DNA form, the CDR3 reads TGTGCCAGCAGCCAAGCCGGGGTAGAGACCCAGTACTTC.

V and J are TRBV7-2 and TRBJ2-5; TRBD2 matches at 10 bases. V trimming: 1 base; J trimming: 0 bases; junction bases outside the gene matches: 5. The germline gives CDR1 SGHTA, CDR2 FQGNSA. This CDR3 is built from 17 residues. The CDR3 DNA follows: TGTGCCAGCAGCTTAGGGCTAGCGGGGGCTAACCAAGAGACCCAGTACTTC. It specifies CASSLGLAGANQETQYF.

CDR3 amino acids: CASPNEQFF. The CDR3 DNA reads TGTGCCAGCCCTAATGAGCAGTTCTTC. The chain links TRBV7-9 to TRBJ2-1; D unclear. The germline V and J ends were trimmed by 8 bases and 7 bases, with 3 bases remaining between them. Germline CDR1 SEHNR, CDR2 FQNEAQ (reference sequence). The CDR3 consists of 9 residues.

In this sample, this clonotype turned up once. The chain has TRBV20-1 and TRBJ2-3; 9 nucleotides match TRBD2. CDR1 is DFQATT and CDR2 is SNEGSKA in the germline V gene (reference sequence). This CDR3 has 17 residues. The V segment lost 1 base and the J segment 1 base; nucleotides outside the gene matches: 9. This CDR3 reads CSARASGRGGGTDTQYF. The CDR3 DNA reads as TGCAGTGCTAGAGCCTCTGGGCGGGGGGGCGGCACAGATACGCAGTATTTT.

The chain uses TRBV18 and TRBJ2-2; 9 positions match TRBD2. CDR1 and CDR2 from the germline V gene are KGHSH and LQKENI. V gave up 0 bases and J gave up 1 base; unmatched junction bases: 3. There are 17 residues in the CDR3. The CDR3 spells CASSPPSGGLNTGELFF. The CDR3 DNA reads TGTGCCAGCTCACCACCTAGCGGGGGATTGAACACCGGGGAGCTGTTTTTT.

This clonotype appeared once. The rearrangement uses TRBV7-9 and TRBJ2-2; possibly TRBD2 for D (6 bases). CDR3 size: 15 residues. The V end lost 4 bases, the J end lost 4 bases, and 13 bases lay between the germline ends. The germline gives CDR1 SEHNR, CDR2 FQNEAQ (reference sequence). The DNA for the CDR3 is TGTGCCAGCAGCTCTGGCACCGGGGGCACCGGGGAGCTGTTTTTT. It codes for CASSSGTGGTGELFF.

This sequence joins TRBV6-2 or TRBV6-3 and TRBJ2-1; 9 bases agree with TRBD2. The V segment lost 5 bases and the J segment 4 bases; nucleotides outside the gene matches: 9. The V gene's germline CDR1 is MNHEY and CDR2 SVGEGT. This CDR3 region has 16 residues. CDR3 residues: CASSTFSGGGYNEQFF. In DNA, the CDR3 is TGTGCCAGCAGTACCTTTAGCGGGGGAGGTTACAATGAGCAGTTCTTC.

Written as DNA, the CDR3 is TGTGCCAGCAGTTTACGATCCGGGAAGGCCTTTATGAACACTGAAGCTTTCTTT. This encodes CASSLRSGKAFMNTEAFF. The chain couples TRBV27 to TRBJ1-1; no reliable D call. CDR1 and CDR2 (germline): MNHEY, SMNVEV (reference sequence). Trimming removed 2 bases at V and 0 bases at J, with 19 bases between. The CDR3 totals 18 residues.

The chain links TRBV20-1 to TRBJ1-1; no firm D call. CDR3 length: 12 amino acids. The germline V gene has CDR1 DFQATT and CDR2 SNEGSKA (reference sequence). The CDR3 region is CRSPDGGTEAFF. The CDR3 bases are TGCAGATCCCCGGACGGCGGTACTGAAGCTTTCTTT.

V gene TRBV30 combines with J gene TRBJ2-7; no definite D call. Trimming shortened V by 1 base and J by 5 bases, and 9 bases separated the two germline ends. Germline lookup yields CDR1 GTSNPN and CDR2 SVGIG (reference sequence). This CDR3 has 12 amino acids. The CDR3 bases are TGTGCCTGGAGTGAACACGGCGACGAGCAGTACTTC. This translates into CAWSEHGDEQYF.

The chain is built from TRBV9 and TRBJ1-2, with TRBD1 identical over 7 bases. V shed 0 bases and J 7 bases; nucleotides not matched to a gene: 6. CDR3 size: 14 residues. Germline V gives CDR1 SGDLS, CDR2 YYNGEE. The CDR3 is CASSVDQGGGGYTF. The CDR3, as DNA: TGTGCCAGCAGCGTAGATCAAGGGGGCGGTGGCTACACCTTC.

The chain carries TRBV30 and TRBJ2-5, with D possibly matching TRBD1 (5 bases). Germline V gene data show CDR1 as GTSNPN and CDR2 as SVGIG (reference sequence). Trimming took 0 bases from V and 1 from J, leaving 6 bases between them. CDR3 length: 13 residues. In DNA, the CDR3 is TGTGCCTGGAGTGTAGGGGCCCAAGAGACCCAGTACTTC. Its protein product is CAWSVGAQETQYF.

The chain employs TRBV5-1 and TRBJ2-7; TRBD1 matches at 10 bases. The CDR3 covers 15 residues. V gave up 4 bases and J gave up 3 bases; unmatched junction bases: 7. The germline CDR1 and CDR2 sequences are SGHRS and YFSETQ. In DNA, the CDR3 is TGCGCCAGCAGCCTTTCCGGGACAGGGGACTACGAGCAGTACTTC. It yields the protein CASSLSGTGDYEQYF.

The rearrangement joins TRBV9 to TRBJ2-6, with D tentatively TRBD1 or TRBD2 (6 bases each). Per germline, CDR1 SGDLS and CDR2 YYNGEE. The CDR3 sequence is 15 residues long. V was shortened by 3 bases and J by 1 base, with 8 bases between the two germline ends. The CDR3 DNA reads as TGTGCCAGCAGCGAGGGGGGTTCTGGGGCCAACGTCCTGACTTTC. Amino acids: CASSEGGSGANVLTF.

This chain uses TRBV20-1 with TRBJ1-5; D gene uncertain. V lost 1 base and J 3 bases, leaving 10 bases between the germline ends. The CDR3 sequence is 14 residues long. Germline values: CDR1 DFQATT, CDR2 SNEGSKA (reference sequence). The CDR3: CSARVSRPNQPQHF. Here the CDR3 DNA reads TGCAGTGCTAGAGTATCCAGGCCCAATCAGCCCCAGCATTTT.

The rearrangement links TRBV6-2 or TRBV6-3 to TRBJ2-2; D remains unclear. Trimming pared 0 bases from V and 0 bases from J, leaving 8 bases between. CDR1 is MNHEY and CDR2 is SVGEGT in the germline V gene. This CDR3 spans 16 amino acids. The CDR3 sequence: CASSYSLDANTGELFF. In DNA form, the CDR3 reads TGTGCCAGCAGTTACTCGCTGGACGCGAACACCGGGGAGCTGTTTTTT.

The rearrangement uses TRBV7-9 and TRBJ1-6; 10 bases map to TRBD1. Per germline, CDR1 SEHNR and CDR2 FQNEAQ (reference sequence). This CDR3 contains 13 residues. V was clipped by 11 bases and J by 10 bases; unmatched bases: 8. CDR3 protein: CAGGTGDSSPLHF. The CDR3 nucleotides are TGTGCCGGAGGGACAGGGGATAGCTCACCCCTCCACTTT.

The chain combines TRBV20-1 with TRBJ2-7; maybe TRBD2 (6 bases). The CDR3 runs to 14 residues. V lost 3 bases and J lost 2, with 14 bases in between. Germline loops: CDR1 DFQATT, CDR2 SNEGSKA (reference sequence). CDR3 bases: TGCAGTGCTAGGGGTCCGCGGGGAGCCTACGAGCAGTACTTC. This translates into CSARGPRGAYEQYF.

This chain connects TRBV20-1 to TRBJ2-7, with D perhaps assigned TRBD1 or TRBD2 (5 bases each). V lost 3 bases and J lost 6, with 15 bases in between. Per germline, CDR1 DFQATT and CDR2 SNEGSKA (reference sequence). CDR3 length equals 13 residues. The CDR3 sequence is CSASGTAQIEQYF. The CDR3 DNA reads TGCAGTGCTAGCGGGACGGCGCAGATCGAGCAGTACTTC.